This passage covers 20 T cell receptor beta chains from one sample sequenced in a study of post-analysis software for immune sequencing data. General study points: Roughly five TRBV segments were significantly more frequent in patients than in controls. TRBV5-6, TRBV5-1 and TRBV20-1 were among these segments.

cDNA libraries of TCR beta carried unique molecular identifiers. TCRdb processed the PCR reads anew with MiXCR; each CDR3 protein has one entry. The sample holds roughly 400,000 distinct CDR3 sequences, approximately 39% seen once. Their cognate antigens are unknown. The sequenced sample was blood. The receptors stem from a girl aged 2 to 10 with multiple sclerosis.

The chain employs TRBV6-1 and TRBJ1-5; D might be TRBD1 (5 bases). The germline V and J ends were trimmed by 0 bases and 4 bases, with 13 bases remaining between them. Germline V gene lookup returns CDR1 MNHNS and CDR2 SASEGT. CDR3 size: 16 residues. CDR3 sequence: CASSEAFDSLNQPQHF. The CDR3 DNA reads as TGTGCCAGCAGTGAAGCTTTCGACAGTCTTAATCAGCCCCAGCATTTT.

The gene calls are TRBV6-2 or TRBV6-3 and TRBJ2-1, with TRBD2 matching 9 bases. Trimming removed 6 bases from V and 7 bases from J; junction bases left unmatched: 13. CDR3 size: 16 residues. CDR1 and CDR2 from the germline V gene are MNHEY and SVGEGT. The CDR3 coding sequence is TGTGCCAGCAGCCAAGCAGGGGCGGGAGGGTGGAATGAGCAGTTCTTC. Translation gives CASSQAGAGGWNEQFF.

The chain couples TRBV6-2 or TRBV6-3 to TRBJ1-5; D gene unclear. The CDR3 runs to 15 residues. Germline V gene sequence: CDR1 MNHEY, CDR2 SVGEGT. V lost 4 bases and J lost 2, with 12 bases in between. The CDR3 reads CASSLSYSGNQPQHF. In DNA, the CDR3 is TGTGCCAGCAGTTTGTCCTATTCCGGCAATCAGCCCCAGCATTTT.

The chain has TRBV7-2 and TRBJ2-7; D possibly corresponds to TRBD2 (6 bases). The DNA end is a closer match to TRBJ2-5, so the J assignment may be wrong. Germline loops: CDR1 SGHTA, CDR2 FQGNSA. The CDR3 sequence is 13 residues long. CDR3 loop: CASSLTRDETQYF. CDR3 DNA: TGTGCCAGCAGCTTAACGCGGGACGAGACCCAGTACTTC.

There are a few counts of this clonotype. The V call is TRBV7-3, the J call TRBJ2-3, with D possibly TRBD2 on 6 matching bases. Trimming shortened V by 4 bases and J by 0 bases, and 11 bases separated the two germline ends. This CDR3 has 15 amino acids. CDR1 and CDR2 (germline): SGHTA, FQGTGA. The DNA of the CDR3 is TGTGCCAGCAGCTCCCAAGCGGGCAGCACAGATACGCAGTATTTT. It yields the protein CASSSQAGSTDTQYF.

The chain uses TRBV9 and TRBJ2-1, with D possibly matching TRBD2 (6 bases). The V gene lost 3 bases and the J gene lost 4 bases, with 11 bases spanning the gap. This CDR3 region has 14 residues. From germline, CDR1 is SGDLS and CDR2 YYNGEE. The CDR3 protein is CASSGLGSYNEQFF. In DNA, the CDR3 is TGTGCCAGCAGCGGACTAGGCTCGTACAATGAGCAGTTCTTC.

V gene TRBV12-5 combines with J gene TRBJ1-1; possible D gene TRBD1, 5 bases. The CDR3 runs 12 residues. The germline CDR1 and CDR2 sequences are LGHNT and FRNRAP. Between the trimmed V and J ends, which lost 5 bases and 1 base, there was a span of 5 bases. This chain's CDR3 is CASGGGNTEAFF. CDR3 DNA sequence: TGTGCTAGTGGTGGGGGGAACACTGAAGCTTTCTTT.

This clonotype was seen only once. This chain uses TRBV20-1 with TRBJ2-1; 12 nucleotides line up with TRBD2. This CDR3 is built from 14 residues. After removal of 6 bases from V and 9 bases from J, the junction contained 9 bases not matched to a gene. From germline, CDR1 is DFQATT and CDR2 SNEGSKA (reference sequence). CDR3 nucleotides: TGCAGTGCCCCCACTAGCGGGAGGAGAGGTGAGCAGTTCTTC. Encoded protein: CSAPTSGRRGEQFF.

The chain recombines TRBV7-9 with TRBJ2-1, with 8 bases identical to TRBD1. V shed 5 bases, J shed 4 bases, and the junction held 7 bases outside the gene matches. CDR3 length equals 15 residues. Germline values: CDR1 SEHNR, CDR2 FQNEAQ (reference sequence). As DNA, the CDR3 is TGTGCCAGCAGCGGGGCAGGGGGCCTGTACAATGAGCAGTTCTTC. Amino acid sequence: CASSGAGGLYNEQFF.

The V and J genes are TRBV7-3 and TRBJ2-3; unclear D gene. In germline, CDR1 is SGHTA, CDR2 FQGTGA. The CDR3 totals 15 residues. Trimming removed 0 bases from V and 1 base from J, with 8 bases in between. CDR3 sequence (DNA): TGTGCCAGCAGCTTAACAGGAGTCGGCACAGATACGCAGTATTTT. It yields the protein CASSLTGVGTDTQYF.

The genes are TRBV12-3 or TRBV12-4 and TRBJ1-2; TRBD1 aligns across 7 bases. V shed 6 bases, J shed 8 bases, and the junction held 9 bases outside the gene matches. The CDR3 covers 13 residues. The CDR3 DNA reads TGTGCCAGCAGCCCTTCGACAGGGCGAGGCTACACCTTC. Its translation: CASSPSTGRGYTF.

This chain links TRBV18 with TRBJ2-1; 9 bases agree with TRBD2. V gave up 5 bases and J gave up 9 bases; unmatched junction bases: 8. Looked up from germline, CDR1 is KGHSH and CDR2 is LQKENI. The CDR3 length is 14 residues. CDR3 coding DNA: TGTGCCAGCTCAATCTCGCGGGAGGGGTTTGAGCAGTTCTTC. This sequence encodes CASSISREGFEQFF.

V and J are TRBV21-1 and TRBJ2-7. TRBV21-1 is assigned pseudogene status. CDR3 length: 14 residues. CDR3: CASSKVAFDYEQYF. CDR3 sequence (DNA): TGTGCCAGCAGCAAAGTGGCCTTCGACTACGAGCAGTACTTC.

This sequence joins TRBV28 and TRBJ1-1; 8 nucleotides align to TRBD1. The V gene's germline CDR1 is MDHEN and CDR2 SYDVKM. V lost 5 bases to trimming and J lost 6 bases; unmatched junction nucleotides: 17. This CDR3 has 17 residues. CDR3 bases: TGTGCCAGCAGTCCTTACGATGACAGGGGTAGGGGGGCTGAAGCTTTCTTT. Protein: CASSPYDDRGRGAEAFF. The full variable domain, its missing parts supplied by reference TRBV28 and TRBJ1-1, is DVKVTQSSRYLVKRTGEKVFLECVQDMDHENMFWYRQDPGLGLRLIYFSYDVKMKEKGDIPEGYSVSREKKERFSLILESASTNQTSMYLCASSPYDDRGRGAEAFFGQGTRLTVV.

In DNA form, the CDR3 reads TGTGCCAGCAGTTCAGGGGCCAATCAGCCCCAGCATTTT. This encodes CASSSGANQPQHF. V usage is TRBV6-5 and J usage is TRBJ1-5; D possibly corresponds to TRBD1 (6 bases). Trimming removed 4 bases from V and 3 bases from J, with 7 bases in between. Germline V gives CDR1 MNHEY, CDR2 SVGAGI. This CDR3 is built from 13 residues.

This clonotype was recorded a few times. This chain joins TRBV5-1 and TRBJ2-7; 9 bases fit TRBD1. CDR3 length: 14 amino acids. Germline-derived CDR1 and CDR2 are SGHRS and YFSETQ. V shed 6 bases, J shed 1 base, and the junction held 5 bases outside the gene matches. Here the CDR3 DNA reads TGCGCCAGCAAGGCCGGGACAGGGTCCTACGAGCAGTACTTC. It encodes CASKAGTGSYEQYF.

J is TRBJ2-5 and V is TRBV29-1; 8 nucleotides line up with TRBD1. This CDR3 is built from 15 residues. The germline CDR1 and CDR2 sequences are SQVTM and ANQGSEA. After removal of 0 bases from V and 3 bases from J, the junction contained 6 bases not matched to a gene. DNA of the CDR3: TGCAGCGTTGAAGAATTTGACAGGGGAGAAGAGACCCAGTACTTC. Protein: CSVEEFDRGEETQYF.

The chain combines TRBV3-1 with TRBJ1-2; D perhaps matches TRBD1 (5 bases). The CDR3 loop spans 13 amino acids. Germline lookup yields CDR1 LGHDT and CDR2 YNNKEL (reference sequence). V was cut by 5 bases and J by 4 bases, with 11 bases left in between. Here the CDR3 DNA reads TGTGCCAGCAGCTTCCAGGGCTTCTATGGCTACACCTTC. Its translation: CASSFQGFYGYTF.

For this clonotype: At one end the junction does not follow the germline gene, possibly because of a read error. V usage is TRBV29-1 and J usage is TRBJ2-6; tentatively, D is TRBD1 (6 bases). Germline CDR1 is SQVTM and CDR2 is ANQGSEA. CDR3 size: 14 residues. CDR3 sequence (DNA): TGCAGCGTGGGACATTTTTCTGGGGCCAACGTCCGGACTTTC. Translating gives CSVGHFSGANVRTF.

Regarding this clonotype: The junction does not match germline at one end; this may be a read error. V gene TRBV29-1 combines with J gene TRBJ1-1; 7 bases are shared with TRBD1. CDR1 and CDR2 (germline): SQVTM, ANQGSEA. The CDR3 spans 16 residues. CDR3 DNA: TGCAGCGCGCGGCTATCCAAGACAGGGTTGAACACTGAAGCTTACTTT. Protein: CSARLSKTGLNTEAYF.